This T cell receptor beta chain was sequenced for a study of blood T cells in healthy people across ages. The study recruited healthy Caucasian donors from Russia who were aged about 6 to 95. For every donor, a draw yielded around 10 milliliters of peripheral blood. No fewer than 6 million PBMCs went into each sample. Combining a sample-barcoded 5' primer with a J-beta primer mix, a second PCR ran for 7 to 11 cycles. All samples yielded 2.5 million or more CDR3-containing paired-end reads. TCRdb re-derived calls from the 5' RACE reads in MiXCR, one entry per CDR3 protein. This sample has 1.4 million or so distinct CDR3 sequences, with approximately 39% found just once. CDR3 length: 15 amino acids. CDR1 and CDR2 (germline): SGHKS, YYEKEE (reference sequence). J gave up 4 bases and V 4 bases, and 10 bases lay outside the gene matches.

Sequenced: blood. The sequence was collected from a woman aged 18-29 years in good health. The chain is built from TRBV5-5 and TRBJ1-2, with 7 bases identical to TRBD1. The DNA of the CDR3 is TGTGCCAGCAGCCAGAGGGGCAGGGACAGCTATGGCTACACCTTC. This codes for CASSQRGRDSYGYTF. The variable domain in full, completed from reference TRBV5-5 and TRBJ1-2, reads DAGVTQSPTHLIKTRGQQVTLRCSPISGHKSVSWYQQVLGQGPQFIFQYYEKEERGRGNFPDRFSARQFPNYSSELNVNALLLGDSALYLCASSQRGRDSYGYTFGSGTRLTVV.